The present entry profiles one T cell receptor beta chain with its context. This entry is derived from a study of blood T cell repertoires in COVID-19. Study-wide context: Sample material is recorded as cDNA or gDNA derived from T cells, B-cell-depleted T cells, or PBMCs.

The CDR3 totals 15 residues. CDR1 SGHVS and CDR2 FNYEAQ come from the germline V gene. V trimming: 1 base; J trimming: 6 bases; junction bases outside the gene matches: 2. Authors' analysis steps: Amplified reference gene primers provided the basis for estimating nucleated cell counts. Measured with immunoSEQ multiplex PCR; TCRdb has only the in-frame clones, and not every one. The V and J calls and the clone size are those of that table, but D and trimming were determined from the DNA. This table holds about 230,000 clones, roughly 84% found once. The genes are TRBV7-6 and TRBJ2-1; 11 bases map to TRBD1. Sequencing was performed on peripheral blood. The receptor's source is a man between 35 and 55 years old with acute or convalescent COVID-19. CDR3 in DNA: TGTGCCAGCAGCTTAGGGGGGACAGGGGGCAATGAGCAGTTCTTC. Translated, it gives CASSLGGTGGNEQFF.